The T cell receptor (beta chain) under discussion was sequenced for a study of T-cell memory formation after mild COVID-19. Each CDR3 protein gets one entry after TCRdb re-called the 5' RACE reads with MiXCR. The sample holds more than 100,000 distinct CDR3 sequences, 17% seen once. Germline V gene data show CDR1 as SGHAT and CDR2 as FQNNGV. Deletions cut 3 bases from V and 5 bases from J, with 10 bases between. This CDR3 is built from 13 residues. This clonotype was counted between two and nine times. The chain links TRBV11-2 to TRBJ2-5; D may be TRBD1 (6 bases). The receptor's source is a man aged 18 to 30 who had mild COVID-19 (a few samples of this study predate the infection). Cell type and time point are not known. Material: PBMCs or a T cell subset sorted from them (not recorded which). CDR3: CASSFNQGETQYF. The CDR3 DNA reads TGTGCCAGCAGCTTTAACCAGGGGGAGACCCAGTACTTC.